This passage covers 25 T cell receptor beta chains from one sample sequenced in a study of T cells after yellow fever vaccination. TCRdb reprocessed the 5' RACE reads with MiXCR, giving one entry per CDR3 protein. The profile shows about 260,000 distinct CDR3 sequences, 10% to 15% of them singletons. The sequenced sample was CD4+ T cells sorted from PBMCs, obtained 45 days after the yellow fever booster vaccination. These receptors were collected from a man between 25 and 39 years old who received the YFV17D yellow fever vaccine.

This clonotype has just a few counts. This sequence joins TRBV3-1 and TRBJ2-3; D ambiguous. V lost 7 bases and J lost 5, with 7 bases in between. Germline CDR1 is LGHDT and CDR2 is YNNKEL (reference sequence). The CDR3 extends over 11 amino acids. For the CDR3, the DNA is TGTGCCAGCACATCGGTAGATACGCAGTATTTT. Translating gives CASTSVDTQYF.

This clonotype was picked up a small number of times. The chain employs TRBV12-3 or TRBV12-4 and TRBJ2-3; 7 bases fit TRBD2. Unmatched junction bases numbered 3, after V lost 3 bases and J lost 0 bases. This CDR3 is built from 15 residues. DNA for the CDR3: TGTGCCAGCAGTTTCGGCGGGGGTAGCACAGATACGCAGTATTTT. Its translation is CASSFGGGSTDTQYF.

The CDR3: CASSLSSPGQPQHF. DNA for the CDR3: TGTGCCAGCAGCCTAAGCTCTCCCGGGCAGCCCCAGCATTTT. The genes are TRBV5-6 and TRBJ1-5, with D uncertain. Trimming stripped 4 bases from V and 7 bases from J, with 15 bases between. The CDR3 is 14 amino acids. Germline V lookup: CDR1 SGHDT, CDR2 YYEEEE.

The rearrangement joins TRBV24-1 to TRBJ2-3; D ambiguous. Germline assignment: CDR1 KGHDR and CDR2 SFDVKD. Trimming stripped 1 base from V and 4 bases from J, with 5 bases between. The CDR3 runs to 13 residues. In nucleotides, the CDR3 is TGTGCCACCAGTGATTTATTCCCAGATACGCAGTATTTT. Residues: CATSDLFPDTQYF.

V usage is TRBV4-3 and J usage is TRBJ2-7; TRBD2 agrees at 14 bases. The trim removed 4 bases at V and 3 bases at J, leaving 2 bases unmatched. This CDR3 has 15 residues. The V gene's germline CDR1 is LGHNA and CDR2 YSLEER. The CDR3 bases are TGCGCCAGCAGCCGCGGACTAGCGGGAGGCTACGAGCAGTACTTC. The encoded protein is CASSRGLAGGYEQYF.

This clonotype was seen a few times. The chain is built from TRBV10-3 and TRBJ1-1; 7 nucleotides match TRBD1. The CDR3 spans 15 residues. V dropped 4 bases and J dropped 1; count of bases not matched to a gene: 6. Germline V CDR1 and CDR2: ENHRY, SYGVKD. CDR3 amino acids: CAISGREGANTEAFF. CDR3 nucleotides: TGTGCCATCAGTGGGAGGGAGGGGGCGAACACTGAAGCTTTCTTT.

The rearrangement uses TRBV3-1 and TRBJ2-5; the match to TRBD1 covers 7 bases. Germline CDR1 LGHDT, CDR2 YNNKEL (reference sequence). J was trimmed by 5 bases and V by 3 bases; bases with no gene match: 9. This CDR3 has 15 residues. As DNA, the CDR3 is TGTGCCAGCAGCCAGTCGACAGGGTCCTACGAGACCCAGTACTTC. Residues: CASSQSTGSYETQYF.

Ten or more counts support this clonotype. CDR3 coding DNA: TGTGCCAGCAGCCGATCGACAGGGAGCTCCTACGAGCAGTACTTC. Its protein product is CASSRSTGSSYEQYF. The chain is built from TRBV7-2 and TRBJ2-7; 7 bases fit TRBD1. The CDR3 loop spans 15 amino acids. CDR1 is SGHTA and CDR2 is FQGNSA in the germline V gene. Unmatched junction bases numbered 7, after V lost 5 bases and J lost 0 bases. The variable domain in full, with the rest retrieved from reference TRBV7-2 and TRBJ2-7, is GAGVSQSPSNKVTEKGKDVELRCDPISGHTALYWYRQSLGQGLEFLIYFQGNSAPDKSGLPSDRFSAERTGGSVSTLTIQRTQQEDSAVYLCASSRSTGSSYEQYFGPGTRLTVT.

This chain connects TRBV10-3 to TRBJ2-3, with 8 bases aligning to TRBD1. The CDR3 sequence is 14 residues long. Germline lookup yields CDR1 ENHRY and CDR2 SYGVKD. V lost 10 bases, J lost 2 bases, and 8 bases stayed unmatched. DNA for the CDR3: TGTGCCACTGCGGACAGGGACCCCACAGATACGCAGTATTTT. Amino acid sequence: CATADRDPTDTQYF.

This chain connects TRBV28 to TRBJ2-3; D may be TRBD1 (5 bases). CDR1 and CDR2 (germline): MDHEN, SYDVKM. This CDR3 contains 15 residues. V lost 11 bases to trimming and J lost 3 bases, with 21 bases between them. The CDR3 bases are TGTGCCTCCAACCTAGGGGTGTCCTCGACAGATACGCAGTATTTT. Translated: CASNLGVSSTDTQYF. Drawing the rest from reference TRBV28 and TRBJ2-3, the complete variable domain is DVKVTQSSRYLVKRTGEKVFLECVQDMDHENMFWYRQDPGLGLRLIYFSYDVKMKEKGDIPEGYSVSREKKERFSLILESASTNQTSMYLCASNLGVSSTDTQYFGPGTRLTVL.

The chain carries TRBV12-3 or TRBV12-4 and TRBJ2-2; 10 nucleotides align to TRBD1. With V trimmed by 1 base and J by 11 bases, 4 bases remained unmatched. The CDR3 is 14 amino acids. CDR3 in amino acids: CASSLVGQGKELFF. The CDR3, as DNA: TGTGCCAGCAGTTTAGTGGGACAGGGGAAAGAGCTGTTTTTT.

This clonotype has only a few counts. The chain couples TRBV5-5 to TRBJ2-1; no firm D call. The V end was cut by 2 bases, the J end by 9 bases, with 9 bases between. The germline gives CDR1 SGHKS, CDR2 YYEKEE (reference sequence). CDR3 size: 12 residues. The CDR3 is CASSLITGEQFF. The CDR3 nucleotides are TGTGCCAGCAGCTTAATTACCGGTGAGCAGTTCTTC.

The V gene is TRBV20-1, the J gene TRBJ1-2, with 9 nucleotides matching TRBD1. The CDR3 runs 13 residues. In germline, CDR1 is DFQATT, CDR2 SNEGSKA (reference sequence). With V trimmed by 5 bases and J by 4 bases, 5 bases remained unmatched. The CDR3 region has the DNA TGCAGTGCTGGGGACAGGGCGGCCTATGGCTACACCTTC. It is translated as CSAGDRAAYGYTF.

This clonotype has only a few counts. V usage is TRBV20-1 and J usage is TRBJ2-3, with D perhaps TRBD2 (5 bases). Trimming took 3 bases from V and 0 from J, leaving 13 bases between them. Germline lookup yields CDR1 DFQATT and CDR2 SNEGSKA (reference sequence). This CDR3 is 15 amino acids long. CDR3 sequence (DNA): TGCAGTGCTAGCGTCCAGCGGCCTAGCACAGATACGCAGTATTTT. Its protein product is CSASVQRPSTDTQYF.

This sequence joins TRBV2 and TRBJ2-5; perhaps D is TRBD1 or TRBD2 (6 bases each). This CDR3 is built from 13 residues. Per the germline V gene, CDR1 is SNHLY and CDR2 is FYNNEI. The V gene lost 7 bases and the J gene lost 5 bases, with 14 bases spanning the gap. In DNA, the CDR3 is TGTGCCAGCAAGGGGGGAGTTTGGGAGACCCAGTACTTC. Encoded protein: CASKGGVWETQYF.

This clonotype turned up a few times. The V gene is TRBV28, the J gene TRBJ2-3; D is possibly TRBD2 (5 bases). The CDR3 extends over 17 amino acids. Trimming took off 1 base at V and 0 bases at J, with 14 bases between the two ends. The V gene's germline CDR1 is MDHEN and CDR2 SYDVKM. CDR3 DNA sequence: TGTGCCAGCAGTTTATACGCAAGCGGTACTAGCACAGATACGCAGTATTTT. Amino acids: CASSLYASGTSTDTQYF. Full variable domain (rest looked up from reference TRBV28 and TRBJ2-3): DVKVTQSSRYLVKRTGEKVFLECVQDMDHENMFWYRQDPGLGLRLIYFSYDVKMKEKGDIPEGYSVSREKKERFSLILESASTNQTSMYLCASSLYASGTSTDTQYFGPGTRLTVL.

The gene calls are TRBV18 and TRBJ2-7; D is perhaps TRBD1 (5 bases). V dropped 3 bases and J dropped 5 bases, with 11 bases sitting between them. CDR3 length equals 13 residues. Germline V lookup: CDR1 KGHSH, CDR2 LQKENI. The CDR3 DNA is TGTGCCAGCTCACCTGTACAGGAAGACGAGCAGTACTTC. Translated, it gives CASSPVQEDEQYF.

The chain joins TRBV6-6 to TRBJ2-2, with D unresolved. The germline V gene encodes CDR1 MNHNY and CDR2 SVGAGI (reference sequence). There are 12 residues in the CDR3. Trimming stripped 7 bases from V and 3 bases from J, with 6 bases between. The DNA for the CDR3 is TGTGCCAGCAACAGTTACACCGGGGAGCTGTTTTTT. Protein: CASNSYTGELFF.

This rearrangement joins TRBV20-1 to TRBJ1-5, with D perhaps matching TRBD1 (6 bases). From germline, CDR1 is DFQATT and CDR2 SNEGSKA (reference sequence). With 2 bases removed from V and 4 bases from J, the gap between germline ends came to 15 bases. The CDR3 contains 15 residues. CDR3 region: CSARRGQGGNQPQHF. The DNA of the CDR3 is TGCAGTGCTAGACGGGGGCAAGGGGGGAATCAGCCCCAGCATTTT.

This chain uses TRBV4-2 with TRBJ2-3; TRBD2 agrees at 10 bases. V lost 0 bases and J lost 9; bases outside the gene matches: 9. The CDR3 is 16 residues long. In germline, CDR1 is LGHNA, CDR2 YNFKEQ. The CDR3 DNA reads as TGTGCCAGCAGCCAAGAGGCTAGCGGGGGTAGGACGACGCAGTATTTT. It specifies CASSQEASGGRTTQYF.

This clonotype was seen just once. This sequence joins TRBV5-4 and TRBJ2-5; the D gene could be TRBD1 or TRBD2 (5 bases each). Trimming took 4 bases from V and 1 from J, leaving 14 bases between them. Germline-derived CDR1 and CDR2 are SGHNT and YYREEE (reference sequence). The CDR3 spans 15 residues. CDR3 DNA: TGTGCCAGCAGCACCGGACCAGGGACCCAAGAGACCCAGTACTTC. Translation: CASSTGPGTQETQYF.

With regard to this clonotype: The junction does not match germline at one end; this may be a read error. The rearrangement uses TRBV14 and TRBJ2-3; D not resolved. The CDR3 contains 15 residues. CDR1 is SGHDN, CDR2 FVKESK, per germline. The CDR3 DNA is TGTGCCAGCTGCCAATACTGCGACGACGGAGATACGCAGTATTTT. Translated, it gives CASCQYCDDGDTQYF.

A few counts support this clonotype. V is TRBV11-2 and J is TRBJ2-2; 9 bases agree with TRBD2. Germline CDR1 reads SGHAT; CDR2 reads FQNNGV. The V segment lost 1 base and the J segment 0 bases; nucleotides outside the gene matches: 6. The CDR3 has 18 amino acids. CDR3 amino acids: CASSLGVGTSTNTGELFF. In DNA, the CDR3 is TGTGCCAGCAGCTTAGGAGTTGGGACTAGCACGAACACCGGGGAGCTGTTTTTT.

There are a few counts of this clonotype. CDR3 region: CASSQQRWNEQFF. CDR3 DNA: TGTGCCAGCAGCCAACAACGGTGGAATGAGCAGTTCTTC. V usage is TRBV3-1 and J usage is TRBJ2-1; D gene unclear. Per germline, CDR1 LGHDT and CDR2 YNNKEL (reference sequence). This CDR3 spans 13 amino acids. Trimming removed 2 bases at V and 7 bases at J, with 9 bases between.

The genes are TRBV20-1 and TRBJ2-7, with a tentative D call TRBD1 (5 bases). Looked up from germline, CDR1 is DFQATT and CDR2 is SNEGSKA (reference sequence). The CDR3 contains 12 residues. Here the CDR3 reads CRASQGAYEQYF. Written as DNA, the CDR3 is TGCAGAGCAAGCCAGGGTGCCTACGAGCAGTACTTC.